This T cell receptor beta chain was identified in a study of Graves' ophthalmopathy and Graves' hyperthyroidism. Germline V CDR1 and CDR2: LNHDA, SQIVND (reference sequence). The ends were cut back, 8 bases at V and 0 bases at J, with 8 bases in the middle. CDR3 length: 14 residues. RNA transcripts yielded amplified TCR beta CDR3 regions. RT-PCR in the first round used HTBI primers; a second-round multiplex PCR followed. TCRdb re-derived calls from the multiplex PCR reads in MiXCR, one entry per CDR3 protein. The table has around 1.1 million distinct CDR3 sequences, less than 45% seen once; the top ten hold 11%. This clonotype was seen at least ten times.

The chain carries TRBV19 and TRBJ2-6; D not certain. The sequenced sample was peripheral blood or thyroid tissue (not recorded which). The TCR comes from an adult man with Graves' hyperthyroidism. CDR3 DNA sequence: TGTGCCAGTGCCTTGAACTCTGGGGCCAACGTCCTGACTTTC. Translating it yields CASALNSGANVLTF.